This T cell receptor (beta chain) was observed in a study of blood T cell repertoires in COVID-19. About the research overall: COVID-19 samples, acute and convalescent, were from the United States, Italy and Spain. Sources were T cells, B-cell-depleted T cells, or PBMCs; the material itself was cDNA or gDNA.

V was pared by 6 bases and J by 9 bases, with 4 bases of the junction left unmatched. Germline CDR1 and CDR2: MNHEY and SVGAGI. The CDR3 has 14 amino acids. In the authors' methods: By means of reference gene primer amplification, nucleated cell counts were estimated. Sequencing used immunoSEQ multiplex PCR; TCRdb keeps in-frame clones, though not all of them. Clone size and V and J calls were adopted from that table, with D and trimming inferred from the DNA. Of 100,000 to 150,000 clones in the sample, 70% to 80% were seen once. This clonotype was obtained from a man aged 35 to 55 with active or convalescent COVID-19. The chain carries TRBV6-5 and TRBJ1-6; 11 positions match TRBD1. Sequenced material: peripheral blood. CDR3 in DNA: TGTGCCAGCAGCGGCGGACAGGGGGCTTCACCCCTCCACTTT. Encoded protein: CASSGGQGASPLHF.